This T cell receptor beta chain appears in the sequencing data of a study of T cells after yellow fever vaccination. TCRdb independently ran MiXCR on the 5' RACE reads; one entry per CDR3 protein. The repertoire consists of some 340,000 distinct CDR3 sequences, with about 10% occurring once and the leading ten covering 3% to 4%. Study-level findings and limits: The CD4 and CD8 compartments had a small share of their clonotypes in common.

V lost 2 bases and J 9 bases, leaving 14 bases between the germline ends. This CDR3 is built from 13 residues. Germline values: CDR1 MNHNS, CDR2 SASEGT. This clonotype was seen many times. Its target is unknown. The sequence was collected from a man between 18 and 35 years old who received the YFV17D yellow fever vaccine. The chain links TRBV6-1 to TRBJ2-7, with D tentatively TRBD1 or TRBD2 (5 bases each). Sequenced here: CD4+ T cells sorted from PBMCs, sampled 45 days after the yellow fever booster vaccination. The CDR3 spells CASSEPGASWQYV. The CDR3 nucleotides are TGTGCCAGCAGTGAACCCGGGGCCAGTTGGCAGTACGTC.